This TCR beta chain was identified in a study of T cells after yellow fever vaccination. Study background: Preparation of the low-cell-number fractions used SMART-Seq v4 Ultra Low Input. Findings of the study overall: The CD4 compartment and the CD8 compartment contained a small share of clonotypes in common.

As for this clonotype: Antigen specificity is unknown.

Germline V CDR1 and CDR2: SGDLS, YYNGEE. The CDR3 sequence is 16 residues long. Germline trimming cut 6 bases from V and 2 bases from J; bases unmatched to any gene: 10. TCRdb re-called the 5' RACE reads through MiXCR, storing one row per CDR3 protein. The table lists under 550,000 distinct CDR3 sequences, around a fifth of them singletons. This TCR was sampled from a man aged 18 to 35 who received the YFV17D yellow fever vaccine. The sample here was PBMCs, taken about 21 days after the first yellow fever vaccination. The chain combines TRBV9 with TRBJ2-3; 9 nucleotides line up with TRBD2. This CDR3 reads CASNLNSGGTTDTQYF. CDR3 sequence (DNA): TGTGCCAGCAACCTAAATAGCGGGGGAACCACAGATACGCAGTATTTT.